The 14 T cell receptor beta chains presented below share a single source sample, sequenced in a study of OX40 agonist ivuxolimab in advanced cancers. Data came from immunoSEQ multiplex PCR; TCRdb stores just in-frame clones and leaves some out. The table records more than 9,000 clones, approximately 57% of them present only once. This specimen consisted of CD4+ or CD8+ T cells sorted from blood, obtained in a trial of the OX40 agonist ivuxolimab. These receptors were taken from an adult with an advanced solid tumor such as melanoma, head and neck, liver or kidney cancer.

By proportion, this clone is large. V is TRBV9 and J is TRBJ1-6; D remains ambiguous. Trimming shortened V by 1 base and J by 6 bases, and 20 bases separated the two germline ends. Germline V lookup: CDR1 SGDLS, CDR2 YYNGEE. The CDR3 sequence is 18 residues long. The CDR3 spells CASSVSIKDGGGNSPLHF. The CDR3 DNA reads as TGTGCCAGCAGCGTATCTATTAAGGACGGCGGCGGTAATTCACCCCTCCACTTT.

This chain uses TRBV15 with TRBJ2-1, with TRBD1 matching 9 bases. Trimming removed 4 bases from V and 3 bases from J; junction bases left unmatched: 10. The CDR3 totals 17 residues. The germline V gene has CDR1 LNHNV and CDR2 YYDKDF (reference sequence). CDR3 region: CATSMSLTGGYYNEQFF. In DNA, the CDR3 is TGTGCCACCAGCATGAGCCTAACAGGGGGCTACTACAATGAGCAGTTCTTC.

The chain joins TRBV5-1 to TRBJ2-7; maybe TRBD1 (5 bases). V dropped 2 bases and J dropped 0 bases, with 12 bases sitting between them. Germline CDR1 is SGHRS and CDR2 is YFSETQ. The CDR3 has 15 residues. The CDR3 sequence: CASSFIDSYSYEQYF. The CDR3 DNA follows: TGCGCCAGCAGCTTCATAGACAGTTACTCCTACGAGCAGTACTTC.

CDR3: CASSLWQMNTEAFF. The CDR3 DNA reads as TGTGCCAGCAGCTTATGGCAGATGAACACTGAAGCTTTCTTT. The gene calls are TRBV7-6 and TRBJ1-1; D not certain. Trimming shortened V by 2 bases and J by 0 bases, and 7 bases separated the two germline ends. The germline V gene has CDR1 SGHVS and CDR2 FNYEAQ. The CDR3 has 14 residues.

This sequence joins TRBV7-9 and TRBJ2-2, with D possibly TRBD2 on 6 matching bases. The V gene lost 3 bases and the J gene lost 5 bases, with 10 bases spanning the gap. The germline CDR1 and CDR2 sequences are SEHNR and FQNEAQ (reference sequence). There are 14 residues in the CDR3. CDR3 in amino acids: CASSLALATGELFF. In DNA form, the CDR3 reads TGTGCCAGCAGCTTGGCTCTAGCGACCGGGGAGCTGTTTTTT.

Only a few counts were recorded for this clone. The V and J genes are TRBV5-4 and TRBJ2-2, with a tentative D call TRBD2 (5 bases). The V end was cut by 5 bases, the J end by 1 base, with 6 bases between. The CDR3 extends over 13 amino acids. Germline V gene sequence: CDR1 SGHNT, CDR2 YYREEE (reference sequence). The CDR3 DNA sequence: TGTGCCAGCAGACTAGGGAACACCGGGGAGCTGTTTTTT. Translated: CASRLGNTGELFF.

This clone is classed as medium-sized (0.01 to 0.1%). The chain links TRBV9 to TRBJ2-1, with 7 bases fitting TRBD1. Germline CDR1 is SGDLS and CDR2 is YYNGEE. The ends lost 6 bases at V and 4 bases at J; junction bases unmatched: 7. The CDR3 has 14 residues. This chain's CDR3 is CASNLGQIYNEQFF. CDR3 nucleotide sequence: TGTGCCAGCAACCTGGGACAGATTTACAATGAGCAGTTCTTC.

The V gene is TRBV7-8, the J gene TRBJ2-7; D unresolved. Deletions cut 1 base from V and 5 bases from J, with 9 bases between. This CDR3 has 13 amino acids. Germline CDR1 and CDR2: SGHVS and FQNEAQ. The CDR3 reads CASSLVGVDEQYF. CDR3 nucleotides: TGTGCCAGCAGCTTAGTTGGGGTGGACGAGCAGTACTTC. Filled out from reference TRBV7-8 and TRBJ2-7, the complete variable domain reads GAGVSQSPRYKVAKRGQDVALRCDPISGHVSLFWYQQALGQGPEFLTYFQNEAQLDKSGLPSDRFFAERPEGSVSTLKIQRTQQEDSAVYLCASSLVGVDEQYFGPGTRLTVT.

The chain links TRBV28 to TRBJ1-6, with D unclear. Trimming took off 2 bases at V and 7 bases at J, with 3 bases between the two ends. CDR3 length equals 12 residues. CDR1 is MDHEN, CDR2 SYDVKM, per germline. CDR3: CASSLGNSPLHF. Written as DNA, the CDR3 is TGTGCCAGCAGTTTAGGGAATTCACCCCTCCACTTT. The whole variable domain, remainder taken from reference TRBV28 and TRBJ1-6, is DVKVTQSSRYLVKRTGEKVFLECVQDMDHENMFWYRQDPGLGLRLIYFSYDVKMKEKGDIPEGYSVSREKKERFSLILESASTNQTSMYLCASSLGNSPLHFGNGTRLTVT.

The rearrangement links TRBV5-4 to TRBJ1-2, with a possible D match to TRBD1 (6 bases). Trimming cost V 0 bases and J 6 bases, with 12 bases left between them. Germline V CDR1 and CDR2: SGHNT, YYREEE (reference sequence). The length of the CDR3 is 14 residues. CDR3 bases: TGTGCCAGCAGCTTGGGAGGGGGGGCGGATGGCTACACCTTC. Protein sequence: CASSLGGGADGYTF. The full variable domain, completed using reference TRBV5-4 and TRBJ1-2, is ETGVTQSPTHLIKTRGQQVTLRCSSQSGHNTVSWYQQALGQGPQFIFQYYREEENGRGNFPPRFSGLQFPNYSSELNVNALELDDSALYLCASSLGGGADGYTFGSGTRLTVV.

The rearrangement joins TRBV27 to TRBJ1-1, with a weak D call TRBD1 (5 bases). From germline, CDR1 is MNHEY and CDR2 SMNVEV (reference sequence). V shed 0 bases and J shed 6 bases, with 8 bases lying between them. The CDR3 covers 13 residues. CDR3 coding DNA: TGTGCCAGCAGTTTATCCCGGGACGCTGAAGCTTTCTTT. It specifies CASSLSRDAEAFF.

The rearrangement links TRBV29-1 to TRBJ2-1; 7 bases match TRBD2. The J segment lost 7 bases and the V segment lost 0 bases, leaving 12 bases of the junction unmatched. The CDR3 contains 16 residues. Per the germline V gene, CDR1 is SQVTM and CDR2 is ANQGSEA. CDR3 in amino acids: CSVEDKSLAAGNEQFF. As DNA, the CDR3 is TGCAGCGTTGAAGACAAGTCCCTAGCGGCGGGAAATGAGCAGTTCTTC.

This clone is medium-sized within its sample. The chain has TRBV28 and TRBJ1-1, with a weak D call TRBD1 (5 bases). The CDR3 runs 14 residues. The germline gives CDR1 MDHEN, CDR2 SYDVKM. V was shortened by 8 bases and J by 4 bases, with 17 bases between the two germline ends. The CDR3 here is CASWVLGGGTEAFF. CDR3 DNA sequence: TGTGCCAGCTGGGTTCTTGGGGGGGGCACTGAAGCTTTCTTT.

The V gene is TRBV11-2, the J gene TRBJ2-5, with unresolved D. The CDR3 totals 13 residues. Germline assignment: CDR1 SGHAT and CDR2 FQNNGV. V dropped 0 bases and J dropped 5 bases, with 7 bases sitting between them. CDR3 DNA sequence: TGTGCCAGCAGCTTAGAGGTCGGGGAGACCCAGTACTTC. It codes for CASSLEVGETQYF.